A selection of T cell receptor beta chains follows, all from one sample in a study of radiotherapy plus CTLA-4 blockade in lung cancer. Produced via immunoSEQ multiplex PCR; TCRdb's table is partial and in-frame only. The sample yields around 71,000 clones, 60% to 80% seen once. The sequencing here drew on peripheral blood, taken from a patient treated with radiotherapy plus ipilimumab. Receptors were obtained from a human donor with non-small cell lung cancer whose response to radiotherapy plus ipilimumab could not be evaluated. Some clones in this sample may be carry-over from other donors' samples. CDR3s include the opening cysteine and the closing phenylalanine or tryptophan. The D gene is left open where the match is weak. Expanded clones are given a class, and other clones once, few, many or no size at all.

D,size,J,V,DNA,CDR3
TRBD2,NA,TRBJ2-3,TRBV5-1,TGCGCCAGCAGCCCGGGGGGGGTCACAGATACGCAGTATTTT,CASSPGGVTDTQYF
TRBD1,few,TRBJ2-7,TRBV6-5,TGTGCCAGCAGTGGAGACAGGGTAATTTATCAGCAGTACTTC,CASSGDRVIYQQYF
NA,NA,TRBJ2-7,TRBV28,TGTGCCAGCAGTCGGACACTTTCCTACGAGCAGTACTTC,CASSRTLSYEQYF
NA,NA,TRBJ1-2,TRBV28,TGTGCCAGCAGTCCCCTGACAGGAAGTTCAGGCTACACCTTC,CASSPLTGSSGYTF
TRBD2,NA,TRBJ2-2,TRBV10-3,TGTGCCACCCTAGCGGGGCCCACCGGGGAGCTGTTTTTT,CATLAGPTGELFF
NA,once,TRBJ2-7,TRBV29-1,TGCAGCATTCGTACGGCAGGCTCTAATAAAGGCTACGAGCAGTACTTC,CSIRTAGSNKGYEQYF
NA,NA,TRBJ2-3,TRBV7-9,TGTGCCAGCAGCCAGGGCACAGATACGCAGTATTTT,CASSQGTDTQYF
NA,few,TRBJ1-1,TRBV4-1,TGCGCCAGCAGCCGACAATTTAGCACTGAAGCTTTCTTT,CASSRQFSTEAFF
NA,NA,TRBJ2-7,TRBV6-6,TGTGCCAGCAGTCCCGGGACTGCCTACGAGCAGTACTTC,CASSPGTAYEQYF
TRBD2,NA,TRBJ2-3,TRBV4-2,TGTGCCAGCAGCCAAGAAGCGGGGGGGCGGGCGGATACGCAGTATTTT,CASSQEAGGRADTQYF
TRBD1,NA,TRBJ2-7,TRBV4-1,TGCGCCAGCAGCCAAGAGGTAGGGGACAGCTCCTACGAGCAGTACTTC,CASSQEVGDSSYEQYF
TRBD1,NA,TRBJ2-1,TRBV15,TGTGCCACCAGCAGATCCGGGACAGGGTTGCCCTACAATGAGCAGTTCTTC,CATSRSGTGLPYNEQFF
NA,NA,TRBJ1-3,TRBV9,TGTGCCAGCAGCGTAGGGGGAACGGCAGGGCAAGTGAGCTCTGGAAACACCATATATTTT,CASSVGGTAGQVSSGNTIYF
TRBD1,NA,TRBJ2-5,TRBV5-1,TGCGCCAGCAGCCTTCGACAGGGTGGGGAGACCCAGTACTTC,CASSLRQGGETQYF
TRBD2,NA,TRBJ2-7,TRBV7-8,TGTGCCAGCAGCCCCTTTAACCAGCGGGGGTTCTACGAGCAGTACTTC,CASSPFNQRGFYEQYF
NA,NA,TRBJ1-5,TRBV6-5,TGTGCCAGCGTTATGGCAGGGAGGAACAATCAGCCCCAGCATTTT,CASVMAGRNNQPQHF
NA,NA,TRBJ1-1,TRBV6-4,TGTGCCAGCACCCTCGACAGCATGAACACTGAAGCTTTCTTT,CASTLDSMNTEAFF
NA,NA,TRBJ2-6,TRBV7-9,TGTGCCAGCAGCCCGGCTCGGGCTGGGGCCAACGTCCTGACTTTC,CASSPARAGANVLTF
TRBD1,NA,TRBJ1-2,TRBV5-1,TGCGCCAGCAGCGCCTCCGGGACAGAAGCTAACTATGGCTACACCTTC,CASSASGTEANYGYTF
NA,NA,TRBJ1-2,TRBV19,TGTGCCAGTAGTATTGTGTCAGGGGATGGCTACACCTTC,CASSIVSGDGYTF
NA,once,TRBJ2-7,TRBV6-1,TGTGCCAGCAGTGAACGTGCGGGGGCTTCGGGCGAGCAGTACTTC,CASSERAGASGEQYF
TRBD2,NA,TRBJ2-5,TRBV5-4,TGTGCCAGCAGCCGTAGCGGGGGGGCGGGGGAGACCCAGTACTTC,CASSRSGGAGETQYF
NA,NA,TRBJ1-2,TRBV27,TGTGCCAGCAGCCTATCTTACTCGGACATATGGGGCTACACCTTC,CASSLSYSDIWGYTF
NA,NA,TRBJ1-2,TRBV5-1,TGCGCCAGCAGCCAAGACAGAAACTATGGCTACACCTTC,CASSQDRNYGYTF
NA,NA,TRBJ1-4,TRBV2,TGTGCCAGCAGATGGTCGGAGACTATACGGGAAAAACTGTTTTTT,CASRWSETIREKLFF
TRBD1,NA,TRBJ2-1,TRBV7-9,TGTGCCAGCAGCTGGACAGGGGCCCTCTCCTACAATGAGCAGTTCTTC,CASSWTGALSYNEQFF
TRBD2,few,TRBJ2-1,TRBV18,TGTGCCAGCTCACCACCATATGGCTCTAGCGGGGGGGCCGCCAATGAGCAGTTCTTC,CASSPPYGSSGGAANEQFF
NA,NA,TRBJ1-3,TRBV15,TGTGCCACCAGCAGAGATACCGCGGGGTCCGGAAACACCATATATTTT,CATSRDTAGSGNTIYF
TRBD1,NA,TRBJ2-1,TRBV7-3,TGTGCCAGCAGCTCCACAGGGGGCTCCCACAATGAGCAGTTCTTC,CASSSTGGSHNEQFF